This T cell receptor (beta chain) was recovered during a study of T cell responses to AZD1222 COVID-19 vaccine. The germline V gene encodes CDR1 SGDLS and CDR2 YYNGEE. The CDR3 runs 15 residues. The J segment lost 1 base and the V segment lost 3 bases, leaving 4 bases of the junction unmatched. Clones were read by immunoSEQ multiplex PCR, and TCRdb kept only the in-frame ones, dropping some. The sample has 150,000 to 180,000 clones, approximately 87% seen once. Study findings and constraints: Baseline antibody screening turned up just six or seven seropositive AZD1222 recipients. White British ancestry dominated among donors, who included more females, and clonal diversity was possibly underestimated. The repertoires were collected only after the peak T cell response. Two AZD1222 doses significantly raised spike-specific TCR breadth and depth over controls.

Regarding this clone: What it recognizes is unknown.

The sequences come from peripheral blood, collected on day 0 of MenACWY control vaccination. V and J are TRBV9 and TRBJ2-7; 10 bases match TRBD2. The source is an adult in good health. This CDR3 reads CASSGGLASSYEQYF. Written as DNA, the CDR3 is TGTGCCAGCAGCGGGGGACTAGCGAGTTCCTACGAGCAGTACTTC.